This T cell receptor beta chain derives from a study of a mutant IDH1 vaccine in newly diagnosed glioma listed by TCRdb under 2021. Regarding the complete study: Vaccination started 4-6 weeks after radiotherapy alone, or was given together with temozolomide cycles in the groups whose treatment included chemotherapy. Peripheral blood samples were drawn at six visits, namely V03 (baseline), V05, V07, V10, V12 and V13. Of the approximately 34 patients who were treated, approximately 60% were male and roughly 38% were female, and the mean age was around 40 years. The week-35 safety follow-up was designated visit V12, and the week-47 end of study was designated visit V13. Before enrollment, patients had received standard therapy of radiotherapy alone, temozolomide alone, or radiochemotherapy with temozolomide; most received the combination. For exploratory analyses, around 23 treated patients had longitudinal TCRB deep sequencing done wherever samples were available. Overall study results and their limits: No apparent relationship was observed between pseudoprogression and alterations in the top peripheral T cell clonotypes detected by TCRB sequencing. Vaccine-induced immune responses across multiple MHC alleles were detected in 93.3% of patients. According to the authors, sample limitations meant that analyses of patient blood samples could not be reproduced. Selection of PBMC samples for TCRB deep sequencing was based on availability.

From its cysteine to its phenylalanine, the CDR3 spans 16 amino acids. Only the CDR3 DNA stays, 48 bases, in frame from base 1. The CDR1 and CDR2 encoded by the germline V gene (reference sequence) are LNHNV and YYDKDF. The trim is 4 bases for V and 3 bases for J, with a gap of 18 bases between the germline ends. The library was generated by the immunoSEQ multiplex PCR assay. Following the manufacturer's protocol, the hsTCRB Kit was used to amplify rearranged TCR beta chain sequences. An Illumina MiSeq was used to sequence the TCRB libraries. The study's own analysis went as follows. Demultiplexing, trimming and gene mapping were performed with the kit vendor's proprietary platform. TCRdb limited this immuneACCESS table to in-frame rearrangements with V and J called. A share of clones is missing; checked studies link under half to unresolved V genes, and the rest is unexplained. V, J and clone size reflect that table, while D and trimming were determined from the DNA. In all, the sample holds tens of thousands of clones, and almost 65% of those were seen once. The top ten clones comprise roughly 5% of the sample.

This specimen's time point label, interpreted: week 47, end of study. A 20-mer mutant IDH1 peptide at 300 micrograms in Montanide made up each vaccine dose, which was injected subcutaneously together with topical imiquimod. Patients were given eight vaccinations, in weeks 1, 3, 5, 7, 11, 15, 19 and 23, which matched visits V03 through V10. All donors had newly diagnosed IDH1-mutant astrocytomas of WHO grade 3 or 4 that showed loss of nuclear ATRX. The samples were drawn from NOA16, a multicentre, single-arm, open-label phase I trial in Germany that tested a mutant IDH1 peptide vaccine in humans for the first time. The DNeasy Blood and Tissue Kit was used to extract genomic DNA from EDTA blood for TCRB sequencing. This clone has more than one count but fewer than ten. Its target antigen remains unknown. No base-level quality is on record; no much larger clone is a single base apart.

This chain is built from TRBV15 and TRBJ1-1, with the D gene not confidently named. The specimen comprised peripheral blood mononuclear cells (PBMCs), sampled from a glioma patient whose treatment included an IDH1 peptide vaccine. This receptor was identified in a man aged 35 to 55 with glioma. Some clones in this sample may be carry-over from other donors' samples. The CDR3 here reads CATSNFVFGKDTEAFF. The DNA sequence is as follows: TGTGCCACCAGCAATTTTGTTTTTGGGAAGGACACTGAAGCTTTCTTT.